This T cell receptor (beta chain) was documented in a study of cytotoxic CD8 clonotypes in ibrutinib-treated CLL (dated by TCRdb to the early 2020s). Background for the entire study: In this cohort, some 14 patients were treatment-naive and approximately 10 were relapsed/refractory, while about 18 had unmutated IGHV. Partial responses were observed in about 24 patients and complete responses in 2; after a median follow-up of around 68 months, remission was maintained in approximately 14 patients and progression was observed in some 12. Response samples were obtained after a median of approximately twelve months of treatment, with a range of about 6 to 40 months. An average of 255,043 productive templates and 94,082 productive rearrangements was obtained per sample. Longitudinal samples were available for about 30% of the roughly 86 trial participants. Cryopreserved peripheral blood mononuclear cells were collected before treatment, at response, and at either disease progression or sustained remission. Patients were still on ibrutinib when every remission and progressive disease sample was collected. What the research found in general, with its limitations: At baseline, clonality was higher than in age-matched healthy donors and showed a strong correlation with circulating CD8+ T-cell counts. An increase in clonality was observed at ibrutinib response, with clonality remaining stable during sustained remission and falling back toward baseline at progression. Public clonotypes were rare and either shrank or stayed stable during treatment, and the rise in clonality at ibrutinib response reflected expansion of private clonotypes. Sampling times were not matched between sustained-remission and progressing patients, and lymph node repertoires were not studied.

Turning to this clone: The antigen this receptor binds is unknown. Base qualities are not provided; no much larger clone lies one nucleotide away.

The sample's time point label, decoded: progressive disease on ibrutinib. For TCR beta library preparation, roughly 2.1 micrograms of genomic DNA was extracted from cryopreserved PBMCs. High-throughput TCR beta sequencing was performed on longitudinal blood samples from CLL patients receiving ibrutinib monotherapy. The patients took part in an open-label, single-center phase 2 trial of ibrutinib monotherapy. A MiSeq instrument was used for deep resolution sequencing, which targeted depths ranging from 1 in 1 million up to 1 in 200,000 T cells, with coverage averaging 10x for each clonotype. The immunoSEQ hsTCRB Kit was used to generate TCR beta libraries. The source study handled its data this way. Data were analyzed with ImmunoSEQ Data Assistant and ImmunoSEQ Analyzer, with V, D and J genes assigned per IMGT definitions. Clonality, with values ranging from 0 to 1, was calculated as one minus the normalized Shannon entropy of productive rearrangement frequencies. Public clonotype analysis was restricted to overrepresented clonotypes comprising at least 0.05% of each patient's repertoire. More than ten age-matched healthy donor repertoires from immuneACCESS were used as controls for clonality. TCRdb limited this immuneACCESS table to in-frame rearrangements with V and J called. A share of clones is missing; checked studies link under half to unresolved V genes, and the rest is unexplained. For V, J and clone size, that table is used; D and trimming come from the DNA. The sample yields 250,000 to 350,000 clones; 60% to 80% were counted once. In total, the top ten clones hold about 5.3% of the sample.

The junction shows trimming of 0 bases on V and 3 bases on J, plus 11 bases between the germline ends. Based on the germline V gene, the CDR1 and CDR2 sequences are MGHRA and YSYEKL. Taken from cysteine to phenylalanine, the CDR3 has 15 residues. Just CDR3 DNA is preserved here, 45 bases in frame from base 1. The chain is encoded by TRBV4-1 joined to TRBJ1-2; TRBD1 is a weak D gene call, 5 bases matching. The sequences come from PBMCs, collected at disease progression, from a patient treated with ibrutinib. The sequence came from a human donor with chronic lymphocytic leukemia. For the CDR3, the sequence is CASSQEEGSHYGYTF. The DNA reads as follows: TGCGCCAGCAGCCAAGAGGAGGGGTCCCACTATGGCTACACCTTC.